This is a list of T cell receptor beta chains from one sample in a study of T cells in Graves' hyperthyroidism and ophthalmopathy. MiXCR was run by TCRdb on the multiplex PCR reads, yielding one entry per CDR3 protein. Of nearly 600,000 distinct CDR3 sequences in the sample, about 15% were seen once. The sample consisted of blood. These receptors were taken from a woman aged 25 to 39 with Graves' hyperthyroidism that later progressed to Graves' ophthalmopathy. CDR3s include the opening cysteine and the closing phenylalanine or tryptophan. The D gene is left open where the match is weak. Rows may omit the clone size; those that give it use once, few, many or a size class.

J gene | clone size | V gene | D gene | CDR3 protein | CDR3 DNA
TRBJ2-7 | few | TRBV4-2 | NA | CASSQAGDEQYF | TGTGCCAGCAGCCAAGCCGGGGACGAGCAGTACTTC
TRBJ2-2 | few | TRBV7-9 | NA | CANQEAGELFF | TGTGCCAACCAAGAAGCCGGGGAGCTGTTTTTT
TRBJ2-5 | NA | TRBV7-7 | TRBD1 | CASSLAEGQGETQYF | TGTGCTAGCAGCTTAGCGGAGGGACAGGGAGAGACCCAGTACTTC
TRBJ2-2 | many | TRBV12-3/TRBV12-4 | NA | CASSLLQGTGELFF | TGTGCCAGCAGTTTACTCCAGGGGACCGGGGAGCTGTTTTTT
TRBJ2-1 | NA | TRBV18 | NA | CASSLIKTPASSEQFF | TGTGCCAGCTCCCTAATAAAGACGCCAGCCTCCAGTGAGCAGTTCTTC
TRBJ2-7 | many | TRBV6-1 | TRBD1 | CASTYEGTGGAYEQYF | TGTGCCAGCACCTACGAGGGGACAGGTGGCGCCTACGAGCAGTACTTC
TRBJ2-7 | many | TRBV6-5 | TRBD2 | CASSYSSSGSGLYEQYF | TGTGCCAGCAGTTACTCTTCTAGCGGGAGTGGGCTGTACGAGCAGTACTTC
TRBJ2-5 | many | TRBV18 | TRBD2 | CASSPSLAGSETQYF | TGTGCCAGCTCACCCTCACTAGCGGGATCAGAGACCCAGTACTTC
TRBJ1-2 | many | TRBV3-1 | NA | CASSLFRMEGHGYTF | TGTGCCAGCAGCCTCTTCCGAATGGAGGGGCATGGCTACACCTTC
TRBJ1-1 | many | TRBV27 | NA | CASSLSGHVNTEAFF | TGTGCCAGCAGTTTATCGGGACACGTGAACACTGAAGCTTTCTTT
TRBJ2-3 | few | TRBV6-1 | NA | CASIKGDTQYF | TGTGCCAGCATCAAAGGGGATACGCAGTATTTT
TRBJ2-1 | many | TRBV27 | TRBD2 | CASSPSPGRGYNEQFF | TGTGCCAGCAGTCCGTCCCCCGGGAGGGGTTACAATGAGCAGTTCTTC
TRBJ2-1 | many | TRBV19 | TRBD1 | CASRDRGDNEQFF | TGTGCCAGTAGGGACAGGGGGGATAATGAGCAGTTCTTC
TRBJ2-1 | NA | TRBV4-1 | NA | CASSQVPSSYNEQFF | TGCGCCAGCAGCCAAGTCCCTAGCTCCTACAATGAGCAGTTCTTC
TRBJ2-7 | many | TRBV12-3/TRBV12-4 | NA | CASAGLRHPYEQYF | TGTGCCAGTGCGGGTCTCCGGCACCCCTACGAGCAGTACTTC
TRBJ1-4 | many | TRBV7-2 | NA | CASSLISQGHEKLFF | TGTGCCAGCAGCTTAATTTCACAGGGTCACGAAAAACTGTTTTTT
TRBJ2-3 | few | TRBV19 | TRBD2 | CATRGLAGSADTQYF | TGTGCTACCCGTGGACTAGCGGGTTCAGCGGATACGCAGTATTTT
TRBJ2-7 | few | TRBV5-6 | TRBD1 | CASRVGQDSSYEQYF | TGTGCCAGCAGGGTTGGACAGGACTCATCCTACGAGCAGTACTTC
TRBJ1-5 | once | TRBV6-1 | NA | CASSGIRGQPQHF | TGTGCCAGCAGTGGCATAAGGGGTCAGCCCCAGCATTTT
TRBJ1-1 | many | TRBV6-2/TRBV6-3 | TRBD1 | CASSYRTGMGTEAFF | TGTGCCAGCAGTTACCGGACAGGGATGGGCACTGAAGCTTTCTTT
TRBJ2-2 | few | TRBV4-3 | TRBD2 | CASSQGLAAGGELFF | TGCGCCAGCAGCCAGGGACTAGCGGCTGGCGGGGAGCTGTTTTTT
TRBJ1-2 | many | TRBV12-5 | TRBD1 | CASGWTGAGYTF | TGTGCTAGTGGTTGGACAGGGGCTGGCTACACCTTC
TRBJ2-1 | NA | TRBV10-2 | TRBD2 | CASLDGRGFNEQFF | TGCGCCAGCCTAGACGGGAGGGGCTTCAATGAGCAGTTCTTC
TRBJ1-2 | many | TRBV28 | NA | CASRALQEFYGYTF | TGTGCCAGCAGGGCTCTCCAGGAGTTCTATGGCTACACCTTC
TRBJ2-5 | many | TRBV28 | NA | CASSLRGRLGTQYF | TGTGCCAGCAGTCTCCGGGGTAGGCTCGGGACCCAGTACTTC
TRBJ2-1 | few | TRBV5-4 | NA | CASSFQRGEYNEQFF | TGTGCCAGCAGCTTTCAAAGGGGAGAGTACAATGAGCAGTTCTTC
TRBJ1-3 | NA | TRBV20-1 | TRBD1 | CSAREDRERSPGTIYF | TGCAGTGCTAGAGAGGACAGGGAGCGATCGCCGGGCACCATATATTTT
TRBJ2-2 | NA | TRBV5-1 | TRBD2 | CASSIGTSGNTGELFF | TGCGCCAGCAGCATCGGGACTAGCGGAAACACCGGGGAGCTGTTTTTT
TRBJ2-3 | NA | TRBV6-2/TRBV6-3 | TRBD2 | CASIFVLAGGRDTQYF | TGTGCCAGCATTTTCGTACTAGCGGGGGGTAGAGATACGCAGTATTTT
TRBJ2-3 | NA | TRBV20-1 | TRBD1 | CSAKTGTDTQYF | TGCAGTGCTAAGACAGGGACAGATACGCAGTATTTT
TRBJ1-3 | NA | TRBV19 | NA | CASSLAGDSGNTIYF | TGTGCCAGTAGCTTAGCCGGGGACTCTGGAAACACCATATATTTT
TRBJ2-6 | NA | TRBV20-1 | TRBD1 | CSARGVPGGASGANVLTF | TGCAGTGCTAGAGGGGTTCCAGGGGGCGCGTCTGGGGCCAACGTCCTGACTTTC
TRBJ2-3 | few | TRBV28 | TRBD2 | CASSQGLAGVADTQYF | TGTGCCAGCAGCCAGGGACTAGCGGGAGTGGCTGATACGCAGTATTTT
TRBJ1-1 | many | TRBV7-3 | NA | CASTLTPVNTEAFF | TGTGCCAGCACCTTAACGCCGGTGAACACTGAAGCTTTCTTT
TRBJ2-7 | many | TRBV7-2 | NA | CASSLDNGHGAEQYF | TGTGCCAGCAGCTTAGATAATGGGCATGGGGCCGAGCAGTACTTC
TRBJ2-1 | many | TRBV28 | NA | CASSFLREQFF | TGTGCCAGCAGTTTTCTGAGAGAGCAGTTCTTC
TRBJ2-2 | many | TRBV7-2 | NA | CASSRGTAFPPGELFF | TGTGCCAGCAGCCGCGGGACAGCTTTTCCCCCCGGGGAGCTGTTTTTT
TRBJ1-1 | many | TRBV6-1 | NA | CASLTRVGEAFF | TGTGCCAGCTTAACAAGGGTCGGTGAAGCTTTCTTT
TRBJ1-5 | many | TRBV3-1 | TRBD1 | CASSPLPGTGGAGSNQPQHF | TGTGCCAGCAGCCCATTACCCGGGACAGGGGGCGCGGGGAGCAATCAGCCCCAGCATTTT
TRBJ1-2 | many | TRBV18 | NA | CASSPSGTDDYGYTF | TGTGCCAGCTCACCTTCCGGGACGGACGACTATGGCTACACCTTC
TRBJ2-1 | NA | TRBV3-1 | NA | CASSQDTTYNQQFF | TGTGCCAGCAGCCAAGACACGACGTACAATCAGCAGTTCTTC
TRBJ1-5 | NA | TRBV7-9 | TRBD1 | CASASPGQAANQPQHF | TGTGCCAGTGCCTCCCCGGGACAGGCGGCGAATCAGCCCCAGCATTTT
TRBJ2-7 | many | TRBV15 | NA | CATSRVYTSYEQYF | TGTGCCACCAGCAGAGTGTACACCTCCTACGAGCAGTACTTC
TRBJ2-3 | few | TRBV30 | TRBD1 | CAWSPGQSASDTQYF | TGTGCCTGGAGTCCGGGACAGTCCGCTTCGGATACGCAGTATTTT
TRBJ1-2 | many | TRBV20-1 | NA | CSAREGTASSDGYTF | TGCAGTGCTAGGGAAGGCACGGCCTCCAGCGACGGCTACACCTTC
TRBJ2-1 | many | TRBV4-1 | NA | CASSRSPIDTYNEQFF | TGCGCCAGCAGCCGCAGTCCGATAGATACCTACAATGAGCAGTTCTTC
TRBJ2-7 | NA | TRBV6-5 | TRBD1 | CASSFTTGSYGQYF | TGTGCCAGCAGTTTCACGACAGGGTCCTACGGGCAGTACTTC
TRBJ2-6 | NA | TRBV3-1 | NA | CASSWDTLSGANVLTF | TGTGCCAGCAGCTGGGACACCCTCTCTGGGGCCAACGTCCTGACTTTC
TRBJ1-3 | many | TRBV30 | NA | CAVGAFSGNTIYF | TGTGCCGTCGGGGCTTTCTCTGGAAACACCATATATTTT
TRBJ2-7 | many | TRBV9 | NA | CASSVVSDGGEQYF | TGTGCCAGCAGCGTAGTTTCAGACGGAGGCGAGCAGTACTTC
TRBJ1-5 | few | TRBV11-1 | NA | CASSTDRDPYSNQPQHF | TGTGCCAGCAGCACCGACCGGGACCCATATAGCAATCAGCCCCAGCATTTT